Below are 7 T cell receptor beta chains sequenced from a single sample in a study of control samples from healthy donors and cancer patients. Assay: immunoSEQ multiplex PCR; the TCRdb copy retains only in-frame clones and omits some. This sample carries under 450,000 clones, 75% to 95% of them seen once, and the ten largest clones take just under 6.5%. Input material: PBMCs. Receptor source: a man between 35 and 55 years old with head and neck cancer.

V gene TRBV6-5 combines with J gene TRBJ1-1; D is ambiguous. CDR1 is MNHEY, CDR2 SVGAGI, per germline. This CDR3 has 13 amino acids. V gave up 6 bases and J gave up 3 bases, with 11 bases separating them. CDR3 residues: CASSSARYTEAFF. DNA for the CDR3: TGTGCCAGCAGCTCGGCTAGGTACACTGAAGCTTTCTTT.

This clone was counted a single time. The V gene is TRBV18, the J gene TRBJ2-5; 8 bases agree with TRBD2. CDR3 size: 13 residues. The trim removed 5 bases at V and 5 bases at J, leaving 4 bases unmatched. CDR1 is KGHSH and CDR2 is LQKENI in the germline V gene. The CDR3 DNA is TGTGCCAGCTCAGTTAGCGGGGAGGAGACCCAGTACTTC. Its translation: CASSVSGEETQYF.

The J gene is TRBJ1-1, the V gene TRBV6-5, with unresolved D. The CDR3 is made up of 14 amino acids. V gave up 6 bases and J gave up 1 base, with 12 bases separating them. Germline V CDR1 and CDR2: MNHEY, SVGAGI. DNA for the CDR3: TGTGCCAGCAGGACCCGCGAGGGGAACACTGAAGCTTTCTTT. Translated: CASRTREGNTEAFF.

The chain uses TRBV5-1 and TRBJ2-1; 16 bases line up with TRBD2. The CDR3 contains 19 residues. The V segment lost 4 bases and the J segment 2 bases; nucleotides outside the gene matches: 9. CDR1 is SGHRS and CDR2 is YFSETQ in the germline V gene. The CDR3 region has the DNA TGCGCCAGCAGCCTCACCGGGACTAGCGGGGGGGCCCCCTACAATGAGCAGTTCTTC. This sequence encodes CASSLTGTSGGAPYNEQFF.

This clone showed up just once. The rearrangement links TRBV3-1 (or the pseudogene TRBV3-2) to TRBJ2-1; D not certain. Trimming took off 4 bases at V and 0 bases at J, with 13 bases between the two ends. Looked up from germline, CDR1 is LGHDT and CDR2 is YNNKEL (reference sequence). The CDR3 is 16 amino acids. Here the CDR3 DNA reads TGTGCCAGCAGCCGGATTCGGGCGAGCTCCTACAATGAGCAGTTCTTC. Its protein product is CASSRIRASSYNEQFF.

The V and J genes are TRBV6-5 and TRBJ1-1; TRBD1 matches at 7 bases. This CDR3 is 13 amino acids long. Germline V CDR1 and CDR2: MNHEY, SVGAGI. The V and J ends lost 6 bases and 4 bases, in that order; junction bases with no gene match: 5. CDR3 nucleotides: TGTGCCAGCAGGGAGACAGGGAGCACTGAAGCTTTCTTT. Amino acids: CASRETGSTEAFF.

The table lists this clone with a count of one. The rearrangement uses TRBV5-4 and TRBJ2-2, with D tentatively TRBD1 (6 bases). V was clipped by 1 base and J by 4 bases, with 17 bases between them. The germline gives CDR1 SGHNT, CDR2 YYREEE (reference sequence). The CDR3 has 17 amino acids. CDR3 amino acids: CASSLSRWQGSTGELFF. The CDR3 DNA reads as TGTGCCAGCAGCTTGTCTCGATGGCAGGGGAGCACCGGGGAGCTGTTTTTT.